The rows below give T cell receptor beta chains drawn from one sample of a study of blood T cells in healthy people across ages. TCRdb redid the calling of the 5' RACE reads with MiXCR, one entry per CDR3 protein. In the table there are approximately 680,000 distinct CDR3 sequences, roughly 32% of which are singletons. The specimen was blood. The receptors derive from a woman aged 80 or over in good health. Each CDR3 is given with its conserved first and last residue. D genes are given only for firm matches. Only some rows state a clone size, as once, few, many or a class for expanded clones.

few,TRBJ1-5,TRBV7-6,-,TGTGCCAGCAGCTTAAGAGTTAATCAGCCCCAGCATTTT,CASSLRVNQPQHF
many,TRBJ2-7,TRBV19,-,TGTGCCAGTAGTATTTTCGGGGGGCAGAGCTTCACCGAGCAGTACTTC,CASSIFGGQSFTEQYF
few,TRBJ1-2,TRBV5-1,-,TGCGCCAGCAGCTTGAAGGGGGGTCATGGCTACACCTTC,CASSLKGGHGYTF
few,TRBJ1-5,TRBV18,-,TGTGCCAGCTCACCCGTTGGGGATCAGCCCCAGCATTTT,CASSPVGDQPQHF
-,TRBJ2-1,TRBV4-1,TRBD2,TGCGCCAGCAGCAGTCTAGCGGACTCCTACAATGAGCAGTTCTTC,CASSSLADSYNEQFF
many,TRBJ2-5,TRBV2,-,TGTGCCAGCAGTGTTGGAGACTTTCAAGAGACCCAGTACTTC,CASSVGDFQETQYF
-,TRBJ1-6,TRBV6-4,TRBD1,TGTGCCAGCAGTGCGACAGGGGGGGATTCACCCCTCCACTTT,CASSATGGDSPLHF
many,TRBJ1-1,TRBV7-6,TRBD1,TGTGCCAGCAGCTTAGCCTCGGACAGGGTCGGTCAAACTGAAGCTTTCTTT,CASSLASDRVGQTEAFF
many,TRBJ1-2,TRBV4-3,-,TGCGCCAGCAGCCAAGCGGAGGGGCGCTATGGCTACACCTTC,CASSQAEGRYGYTF
many,TRBJ1-6,TRBV10-3,-,TGTGCCATCAGTGAGTCGAATAATTCACCCCTCCACTTT,CAISESNNSPLHF
many,TRBJ2-5,TRBV20-1,TRBD2,TGCAGTGTTGGGACTAGCGGGGGCGGTGGGACCCAGTACTTC,CSVGTSGGGGTQYF
few,TRBJ2-3,TRBV2,-,TGTGCCAGCAGTCGAGACGGGCGGGGTACTAGCACAGATACGCAGTATTTT,CASSRDGRGTSTDTQYF
-,TRBJ2-6,TRBV20-1,-,TGCAGTGCCACTGCCAGCTCTGGGGCCAACGTCCTGACTTTC,CSATASSGANVLTF
few,TRBJ1-6,TRBV30,-,TGTGCCTGGAGTGTTCTCTCAGGGGAAAATTCACCCCTCCACTTT,CAWSVLSGENSPLHF
-,TRBJ2-7,TRBV10-3,-,TGTGCCATCAGTGAGTGTTCCGGGGGTTACAATGAGCAGTACTTC,CAISECSGGYNEQYF
-,TRBJ1-1,TRBV5-1,-,TGCGCCAGCAGCTTGACAGGGTATGCGGAGAACACTGAAGCTTTCTTT,CASSLTGYAENTEAFF
many,TRBJ1-6,TRBV20-1,-,TGCAGTGCCCCTCATGAGGGGTCCCTTTCACCCCTCCACTTT,CSAPHEGSLSPLHF
many,TRBJ1-6,TRBV20-1,TRBD1,TGCAGTGCTAGGGATACGGGACAGGGCGCTTCACCCCTCCACTTT,CSARDTGQGASPLHF
-,TRBJ1-5,TRBV27,TRBD1,TGTGCCAGCAGTCCAATACGACAGGGTCGTTATCAGCCCCAGCATTTT,CASSPIRQGRYQPQHF
many,TRBJ2-1,TRBV7-3,-,TGTGCCAGCAGCTTGTGGGTCGGCAATGAGCAGTTCTTC,CASSLWVGNEQFF
many,TRBJ1-2,TRBV7-2,-,TGTGCCAGCAGCTTATGGCAGGGCCAATGGGGTAACTATGGCTACACCTTC,CASSLWQGQWGNYGYTF
many,TRBJ1-2,TRBV20-1,TRBD1,TGCAGTGCTACCCTGGGGCTGCAGGGGGGCTCTGGCTACACCTTC,CSATLGLQGGSGYTF
-,TRBJ2-7,TRBV7-8,-,TGTGCCAGCAGCTCGAGGGGGTTCCACGAGCAGTACTTC,CASSSRGFHEQYF
many,TRBJ2-7,TRBV7-2,TRBD1,TGTGCCAGCAGCGTAACAGGGGGCTACGAGCAGTACTTC,CASSVTGGYEQYF
-,TRBJ1-6,TRBV20-1,TRBD1,TGCAGTGCTAGAAAGGAGGGGGCGAATTCACCCCTCCACTTT,CSARKEGANSPLHF
-,TRBJ1-1,TRBV5-1,-,TGCGCCAGCAGCAGTAGTTCCCGGAACACTGAAGCTTTCTTT,CASSSSSRNTEAFF
many,TRBJ1-2,TRBV29-1,-,TGCAGCGTTGAAACCGGGAACTATGGCTACACCTTC,CSVETGNYGYTF
-,TRBJ1-2,TRBV12-3/TRBV12-4,TRBD1,TGTGCCAGCAGGGTCAGGGGGCTGCGGTATGGCTACACCTTC,CASRVRGLRYGYTF
-,TRBJ2-3,TRBV6-1,-,TGTGCCAGCAGCCCACCCACCCAGGGTACTACTAGCACAGATACGCAGTATTTT,CASSPPTQGTTSTDTQYF
many,TRBJ1-1,TRBV3-1,-,TGTGCCAGCAGCCCTCGTTTTGGGTTGGGCACTGAAGCTTTCTTT,CASSPRFGLGTEAFF
-,TRBJ2-7,TRBV7-8,TRBD1,TGTGCCAGCAGCCACAGACAGGGGGCTTACGAGCAGTACTTC,CASSHRQGAYEQYF